A selection of T cell receptor beta chains follows, all from one sample in a study of T cell repertoires in cytomegalovirus infection. These receptors lack a known antigen. Via MiXCR, TCRdb re-called the reads, giving one row per CDR3 protein. The repertoire holds about 120,000 distinct CDR3 sequences, with roughly 30% as singletons. The sequencing used CD8+ T cells from cultured PBMCs, collected from culture after CMV antigen stimulation. These receptors were collected from a human donor in good health (CMV status not recorded). Some clones in this sample may be carry-over from other donors' samples. The CDR3 runs from the conserved cysteine through the conserved F or W. The D gene is left open where the match is weak. Size is stated for part of the rows, as once, few or many counts, or as a class when the clone is expanded.

j_call: TRBJ1-1
d_call: .
v_call: TRBV20-1
clone_size: .
cdr3_aa: CSARPATEAFF
cdr3_nt: TGCAGTGCTAGACCAGCGACTGAAGCTTTCTTT

j_call: TRBJ2-5
d_call: .
v_call: TRBV12-3/TRBV12-4
clone_size: .
cdr3_aa: CASSFNRETQYF
cdr3_nt: TGTGCCAGCAGTTTTAATAGAGAGACCCAGTACTTC

j_call: TRBJ1-2
d_call: .
v_call: TRBV19
clone_size: .
cdr3_aa: CASSARLFLHGYTF
cdr3_nt: TGTGCCAGTTCCGCCCGGCTCTTTCTACATGGCTACACCTTC

j_call: TRBJ1-1
d_call: .
v_call: TRBV12-5
clone_size: .
cdr3_aa: CASGLGGPEAFF
cdr3_nt: TGTGCTAGTGGACTGGGGGGGCCTGAAGCTTTCTTT

j_call: TRBJ2-7
d_call: TRBD1
v_call: TRBV2
clone_size: .
cdr3_aa: CASRAGGDYEQYF
cdr3_nt: TGTGCCAGCCGGGCAGGGGGCGACTACGAGCAGTACTTC

j_call: TRBJ2-2
d_call: TRBD1
v_call: TRBV10-3
clone_size: .
cdr3_aa: CAISDPTGGLNTGELFF
cdr3_nt: TGTGCCATCAGTGACCCCACAGGGGGCTTAAACACCGGGGAGCTGTTTTTT

j_call: TRBJ1-5
d_call: .
v_call: TRBV12-3/TRBV12-4
clone_size: few
cdr3_aa: CASSQTGGNQPQHF
cdr3_nt: TGTGCCAGCAGCCAGACTGGAGGCAATCAGCCCCAGCATTTT

j_call: TRBJ2-2
d_call: .
v_call: TRBV7-8
clone_size: many
cdr3_aa: CASSLEVPGTGELFF
cdr3_nt: TGTGCCAGCAGCTTAGAAGTCCCTGGCACCGGGGAGCTGTTTTTT

j_call: TRBJ1-5
d_call: TRBD1
v_call: TRBV5-1
clone_size: .
cdr3_aa: CASSLGGTANQPQHF
cdr3_nt: TGCGCCAGCAGCTTGGGTGGGACAGCTAATCAGCCCCAGCATTTT

j_call: TRBJ2-3
d_call: TRBD2
v_call: TRBV7-2
clone_size: many
cdr3_aa: CASSVSGDPTWDTQYF
cdr3_nt: TGTGCCAGCAGCGTTAGCGGGGACCCTACCTGGGATACGCAGTATTTT

j_call: TRBJ1-2
d_call: .
v_call: TRBV11-2
clone_size: .
cdr3_aa: CASSSPGVRPMGYTF
cdr3_nt: TGTGCCAGCAGCTCCCCAGGGGTACGTCCGATGGGCTACACCTTC

j_call: TRBJ1-1
d_call: .
v_call: TRBV7-3
clone_size: few
cdr3_aa: CASSFEWNTEAFF
cdr3_nt: TGTGCCAGCAGCTTTGAATGGAACACTGAAGCTTTCTTT

j_call: TRBJ2-2
d_call: .
v_call: TRBV12-3/TRBV12-4
clone_size: few
cdr3_aa: CASSFSRTGELFF
cdr3_nt: TGTGCCAGCAGTTTTTCCCGGACCGGGGAGCTGTTTTTT

j_call: TRBJ1-6
d_call: .
v_call: TRBV7-6
clone_size: many
cdr3_aa: CASSHGTSGDSPLHF
cdr3_nt: TGTGCCAGCAGTCACGGGACCTCCGGGGATTCACCCCTCCACTTT

j_call: TRBJ2-1
d_call: .
v_call: TRBV29-1
clone_size: .
cdr3_aa: CSAPKGGLSSYNEQFF
cdr3_nt: TGCAGCGCTCCCAAGGGGGGCCTGAGCTCCTACAATGAGCAGTTCTTC

j_call: TRBJ1-5
d_call: .
v_call: TRBV27
clone_size: few
cdr3_aa: CASSLGGTQLGYSNQPQHF
cdr3_nt: TGTGCCAGCAGTTTAGGGGGGACACAACTAGGATATAGCAATCAGCCCCAGCATTTT

j_call: TRBJ2-3
d_call: .
v_call: TRBV7-8
clone_size: .
cdr3_aa: CASILPGTINPTDTQYF
cdr3_nt: TGTGCCAGCATCTTGCCGGGGACCATAAATCCCACAGATACGCAGTATTTT

j_call: TRBJ2-1
d_call: .
v_call: TRBV15
clone_size: few
cdr3_aa: CATSRDGGAAGNEQFF
cdr3_nt: TGTGCCACCAGCAGAGATGGAGGGGCGGCTGGCAATGAGCAGTTCTTC

j_call: TRBJ1-3
d_call: .
v_call: TRBV29-1
clone_size: few
cdr3_aa: CSVVATGNTIYF
cdr3_nt: TGCAGCGTTGTTGCTACTGGAAACACCATATATTTT

j_call: TRBJ2-7
d_call: .
v_call: TRBV12-5
clone_size: .
cdr3_aa: CASGINYEQYF
cdr3_nt: TGTGCTAGTGGGATCAACTACGAGCAGTACTTC

j_call: TRBJ2-2
d_call: .
v_call: TRBV29-1
clone_size: .
cdr3_aa: CSAKTPGQSTGELFF
cdr3_nt: TGCAGCGCCAAGACCCCGGGACAAAGCACCGGGGAGCTGTTTTTT

j_call: TRBJ1-5
d_call: .
v_call: TRBV30
clone_size: few
cdr3_aa: CAWSVGQGRGAYSNQPQHF
cdr3_nt: TGTGCCTGGAGTGTAGGGCAGGGGAGAGGAGCATATAGCAATCAGCCCCAGCATTTT